This record concerns one TCR beta chain sequence. The entry originates in a study of OX40 agonist ivuxolimab in advanced cancers. Study-wide background: Administration of intravenous ivuxolimab to patients occurred every 2 weeks at 0.01 to 10 mg/kg.

Profiled with immunoSEQ multiplex PCR; TCRdb holds only in-frame clones, not every one. The table shows 35,000 to 40,000 clones, with roughly four fifths occurring only once. CDR1 is SGHVS, CDR2 FNYEAQ, per germline. V lost 2 bases to trimming and J lost 2 bases, with 3 bases between them. The CDR3 sequence is 13 residues long. This material consisted of CD4+ or CD8+ T cells sorted from blood, taken in a trial of the OX40 agonist ivuxolimab. The sequence derives from an adult with an advanced solid tumor such as melanoma, head and neck, liver or kidney cancer. The rearrangement joins TRBV7-6 to TRBJ2-2; no firm D call. The DNA of the CDR3 is TGTGCCAGCAGCTTATACAACACCGGGGAGCTGTTTTTT. It codes for CASSLYNTGELFF.